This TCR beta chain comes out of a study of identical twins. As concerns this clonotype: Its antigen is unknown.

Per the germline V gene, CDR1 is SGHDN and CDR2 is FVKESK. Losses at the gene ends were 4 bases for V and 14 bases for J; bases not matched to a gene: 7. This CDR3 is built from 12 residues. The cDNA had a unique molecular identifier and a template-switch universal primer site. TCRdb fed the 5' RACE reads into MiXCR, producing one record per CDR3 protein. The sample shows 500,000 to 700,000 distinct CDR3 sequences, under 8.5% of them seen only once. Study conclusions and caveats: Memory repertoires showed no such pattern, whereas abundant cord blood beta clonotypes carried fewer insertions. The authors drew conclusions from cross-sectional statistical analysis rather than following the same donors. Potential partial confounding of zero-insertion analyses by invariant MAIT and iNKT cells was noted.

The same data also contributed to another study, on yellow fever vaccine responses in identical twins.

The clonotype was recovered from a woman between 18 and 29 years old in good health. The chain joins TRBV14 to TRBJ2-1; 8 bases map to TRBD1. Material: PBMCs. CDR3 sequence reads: CASSLGTGWKFF. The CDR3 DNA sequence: TGTGCCAGCAGCCTTGGGACAGGATGGAAGTTCTTC.